This T cell receptor beta chain was documented in a study of TIL therapy for anti-PD-1-resistant metastatic lung cancer. The time point denotes: pre-treatment sample, taken before nivolumab and TIL therapy. General study findings and limits: Infused TIL clonotypes partially replaced the baseline blood repertoire, then decayed over months.

Sequencing used immunoSEQ v3. Produced via immunoSEQ multiplex PCR; TCRdb's table is partial and in-frame only. The sample holds some 50,000 clones, roughly 85% seen once. Of note for this clone: Its target is not known.

This clonotype originated in a man between 65 and 80 years old with non-small cell lung cancer. Sequenced here: blood, sampled at baseline.

This CDR3 is CASSLRRGSNYGYTF. Written as DNA, the CDR3 is TGTGCCAGCAGCTTAAGACGAGGTTCTAACTATGGCTACACCTTC. J is TRBJ1-2 and V is TRBV7-2; D is unresolved. This CDR3 comprises 15 residues. Per the germline V gene, CDR1 is SGHTA and CDR2 is FQGNSA. V was shortened by 2 bases and J by 0 bases, with 10 bases between the two germline ends.